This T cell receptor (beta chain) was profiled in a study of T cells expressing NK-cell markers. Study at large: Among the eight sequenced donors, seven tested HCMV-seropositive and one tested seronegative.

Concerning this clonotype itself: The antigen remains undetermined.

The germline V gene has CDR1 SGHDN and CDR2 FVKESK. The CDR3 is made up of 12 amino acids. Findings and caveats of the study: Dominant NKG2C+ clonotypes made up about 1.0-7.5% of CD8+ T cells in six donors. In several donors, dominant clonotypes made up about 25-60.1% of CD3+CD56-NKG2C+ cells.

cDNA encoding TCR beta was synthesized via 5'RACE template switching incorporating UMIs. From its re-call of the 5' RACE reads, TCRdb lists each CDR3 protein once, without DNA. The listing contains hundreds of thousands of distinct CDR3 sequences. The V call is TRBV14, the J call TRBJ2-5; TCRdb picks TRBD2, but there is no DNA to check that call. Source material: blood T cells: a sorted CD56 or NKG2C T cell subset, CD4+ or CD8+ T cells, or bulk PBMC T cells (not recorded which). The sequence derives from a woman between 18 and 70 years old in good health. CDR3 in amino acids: CASSWGEWSQYF.